This T cell receptor (beta chain) derives from a study of blood T cell repertoires in COVID-19. Cohorts were assigned according to the clinical history that participants reported. V lost 5 bases, J lost 5 bases, and 9 bases stayed unmatched. Germline loops: CDR1 SGHVS, CDR2 FNYEAQ. The CDR3 spans 16 residues. The assay was immunoSEQ multiplex PCR, and TCRdb's table has in-frame clones only and misses some. The table records some 250,000 clones, roughly 79% of them present only once. The source is a man aged 40-55 years who had recovered from COVID-19. The chain uses TRBV7-6 and TRBJ2-3, with TRBD2 matching over 11 bases. The sequenced sample consisted of PBMCs or T cells enriched from blood (not recorded which). The chain's CDR3 is CASSPLAGGLKDTQYF. The CDR3 bases are TGTGCCAGCAGCCCTTTAGCGGGAGGGTTAAAAGATACGCAGTATTTT. Supplemented by reference TRBV7-6 and TRBJ2-3, the full variable domain reads GAGVSQSPRYKVTKRGQDVALRCDPISGHVSLYWYRQALGQGPEFLTYFNYEAQQDKSGLPNDRFSAERPEGSISTLTIQRTEQRDSAMYRCASSPLAGGLKDTQYFGPGTRLTVL.